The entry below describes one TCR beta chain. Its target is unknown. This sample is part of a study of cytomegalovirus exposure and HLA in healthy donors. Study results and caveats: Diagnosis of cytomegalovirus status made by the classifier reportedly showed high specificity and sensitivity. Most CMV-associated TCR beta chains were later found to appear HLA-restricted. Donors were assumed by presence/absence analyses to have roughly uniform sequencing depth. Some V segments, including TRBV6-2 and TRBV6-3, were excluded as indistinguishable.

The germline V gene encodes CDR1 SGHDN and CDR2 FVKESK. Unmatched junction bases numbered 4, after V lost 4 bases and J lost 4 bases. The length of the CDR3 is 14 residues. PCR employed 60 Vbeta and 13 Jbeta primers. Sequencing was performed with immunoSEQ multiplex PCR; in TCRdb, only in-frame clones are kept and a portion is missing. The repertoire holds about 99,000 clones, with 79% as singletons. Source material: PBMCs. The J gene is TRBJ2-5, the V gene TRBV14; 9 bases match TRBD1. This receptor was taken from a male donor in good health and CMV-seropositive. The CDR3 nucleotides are TGTGCCAGCAGCCGGGACAGGGTTAGAGAGACCCAGTACTTC. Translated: CASSRDRVRETQYF.